This TCR beta chain was obtained from a study of vaccination and CD4 T cells after COVID-19. With the Oncomine TCR Beta short-read assay, DNA from cultured CD4+ T cells was sequenced. TCRdb reanalysed the PCR reads using MiXCR and keeps one entry per CDR3 protein. The sample holds tens of thousands of distinct CDR3 sequences, about 31% seen once. A note on this clonotype: Its antigen is undetermined.

The time point is: late sampling 161 to 241 days after vaccination in three convalescent patients. The treatment denotes: roughly ten-day PBMC culture with coronavirus spike peptide pools or control peptides (ViraFEST assay). The CDR3 consists of 12 residues. CDR1 and CDR2 (germline): LNHNV, YYDKDF (reference sequence). V was clipped by 1 base and J by 8 bases, with 8 bases between them. The genes are TRBV15 and TRBJ1-1; D possibly corresponds to TRBD1 (5 bases). The sequencing used CD4+ T cells from blood, cultured in vitro, collected about 7 months after SARS-CoV-2 vaccination. This TCR was recovered from a human donor who had recovered from COVID-19. DNA of the CDR3: TGTGCCACCAGCAGAGTCGGACAAGAAGCTTTCTTT. It specifies CATSRVGQEAFF.